These 10 T cell receptor beta chains came from one sample sequenced in a study of T cell responses to AZD1222 COVID-19 vaccine. Here immunoSEQ multiplex PCR was the method, and the copy in TCRdb shows in-frame clones only, minus some. The sample has 130,000 or so clones, approximately 93% seen once. Here the sequenced sample was peripheral blood, taken on day 0 of MenACWY control vaccination. All receptors come from an adult in good health.

This chain uses TRBV3-1 (or the pseudogene TRBV3-2) with TRBJ2-7; D is uncertain. Germline V gene sequence: CDR1 LGHDT, CDR2 YNNKEL (reference sequence). This CDR3 spans 14 amino acids. Trimming removed 4 bases from V and 4 bases from J, with 14 bases in between. CDR3 region: CASSPGPYRYEQYF. The CDR3 DNA is TGTGCCAGCAGCCCTGGACCCTACCGTTACGAGCAGTACTTC.

The chain joins TRBV20-1 to TRBJ2-5, with D possibly matching TRBD1 (5 bases). The germline V gene encodes CDR1 DFQATT and CDR2 SNEGSKA (reference sequence). V was cut by 7 bases and J by 2 bases, with 8 bases left in between. CDR3 length: 11 residues. The DNA of the CDR3 is TGCAGTGTAACAGGTCAAGAGACCCAGTACTTC. It is translated as CSVTGQETQYF.

The chain joins TRBV5-1 to TRBJ2-7; D is ambiguous. CDR3 length: 14 residues. Germline V gene data show CDR1 as SGHRS and CDR2 as YFSETQ. Trimming took 4 bases from V and 2 from J, leaving 13 bases between them. The CDR3 DNA reads TGCGCCAGCAGCCAATCCGACATGACCTACGAGCAGTACTTC. Translated: CASSQSDMTYEQYF.

This chain joins TRBV19 and TRBJ2-3; TRBD1 might be the D (6 bases). V dropped 1 base and J dropped 0 bases, with 20 bases sitting between them. Germline lookup yields CDR1 LNHDA and CDR2 SQIVND (reference sequence). The CDR3 consists of 19 residues. DNA of the CDR3: TGTGCCAGTAGTATAGCTACCATACGACAGGTCCATAGCACAGATACGCAGTATTTT. Protein: CASSIATIRQVHSTDTQYF. Variable domain in full (rest from reference TRBV19 and TRBJ2-3): DGGITQSPKYLFRKEGQNVTLSCEQNLNHDAMYWYRQDPGQGLRLIYYSQIVNDFQKGDIAEGYSVSREKKESFPLTVTSAQKNPTAFYLCASSIATIRQVHSTDTQYFGPGTRLTVL.

The chain recombines TRBV5-5 with TRBJ1-5, with 7 bases identical to TRBD1. CDR1 and CDR2 (germline): SGHKS, YYEKEE (reference sequence). This CDR3 region has 14 residues. V gave up 4 bases and J gave up 9 bases; unmatched junction bases: 10. CDR3 loop: CASSTPGQDSPQHF. Here the CDR3 DNA reads TGTGCCAGCAGCACCCCAGGACAGGATTCGCCCCAGCATTTT.

The chain recombines TRBV6-2 or TRBV6-3 with TRBJ1-1; D might be TRBD1 (6 bases). CDR3 length: 11 residues. Germline V CDR1 and CDR2: MNHEY, SVGEGT. V was pared by 4 bases and J by 11 bases, with 11 bases between. CDR3 nucleotides: TGTGCCAGCAGTTCGGGGGCATTGGCTTTCTTT. Residues: CASSSGALAFF.

V gene TRBV11-2 combines with J gene TRBJ1-5; D not resolved. With 0 bases removed from V and 4 bases from J, the gap between germline ends came to 4 bases. The CDR3 runs to 13 residues. Looked up from germline, CDR1 is SGHAT and CDR2 is FQNNGV. The DNA for the CDR3 is TGTGCCAGCAGCTTAGATCATAATCAGCCCCAGCATTTT. Its protein product is CASSLDHNQPQHF. Combining the CDR3 with reference TRBV11-2 and TRBJ1-5 gives the whole variable domain EAGVAQSPRYKIIEKRQSVAFWCNPISGHATLYWYQQILGQGPKLLIQFQNNGVVDDSQLPKDRFSAERLKGVDSTLKIQPAKLEDSAVYLCASSLDHNQPQHFGDGTRLSIL.

V usage is TRBV6-2 or TRBV6-3 and J usage is TRBJ1-2; TRBD1 might be the D (6 bases). CDR1 and CDR2 (germline): MNHEY, SVGEGT. The V and J ends lost 5 bases and 6 bases respectively, with 7 bases between them. CDR3 length: 11 residues. The CDR3 bases are TGTGCCAGCAGTCACAGGGATGGCTACACCTTC. Protein: CASSHRDGYTF.

The chain combines TRBV5-1 with TRBJ1-5; TRBD1 matches at 7 bases. Trimming removed 0 bases from V and 8 bases from J; junction bases left unmatched: 8. CDR1 SGHRS and CDR2 YFSETQ come from the germline V gene. The CDR3 sequence is 15 residues long. The CDR3 DNA reads as TGCGCCAGCAGCTTGGGAGGGGGCCAAGTAGAGCCCCAGCATTTT. Translating it yields CASSLGGGQVEPQHF.

This chain's CDR3 is CASSVQGRSYNEQFF. The CDR3 DNA reads as TGTGCCAGCAGCGTACAGGGGCGCTCCTACAATGAGCAGTTCTTC. The V gene is TRBV13, the J gene TRBJ2-1, with 7 bases matching TRBD1. The trim removed 5 bases at V and 0 bases at J, leaving 4 bases unmatched. This CDR3 is built from 15 residues. CDR1 is PRHDT and CDR2 is FYEKMQ in the germline V gene (reference sequence). Complete variable domain (other parts from reference TRBV13 and TRBJ2-1): AAGVIQSPRHLIKEKRETATLKCYPIPRHDTVYWYQQGPGQDPQFLISFYEKMQSDKGSIPDRFSAQQFSDYHSELNMSSLELGDSALYFCASSVQGRSYNEQFFGPGTRLTVL.